The sequence of this T cell receptor beta chain was determined in a study of breast tumors, draining lymph nodes, adjacent tissues. General study points: Data only fit, rather than demonstrated, lymph node origin of most tumor T cells. Luminal-like breast cancer showed significantly higher tumor–nontumor repertoire similarity than basal-like. Most tumor T cells seemingly derive from lymph node, then expand in tumor. Tumors had less TCR diversity than lymph nodes, more than nontumor tissue.

As concerns this clonotype: Its antigen is not identified. One end of the junction is discordant with germline, which a read error may explain.

Germline values: CDR1 SGHRS, CDR2 YFSETQ. There are 14 residues in the CDR3. Samples came from axillary lymph nodes draining the breast cancer. TCRdb redid the calling of the multiplex PCR reads with MiXCR, one entry per CDR3 protein. This table holds about 230,000 distinct CDR3 sequences, 32% found once. The V gene is TRBV5-1, the J gene TRBJ2-5; D is undetermined. The TCR was taken from a female donor with breast cancer. Some clones in this sample may be carry-over from other donors' samples. What was sequenced was axillary lymph node tissue. DNA for the CDR3: TGCGCCAGCAGCTTATCCGGGTCCCAAGACACCCAGTACTTC. Residues: CASSLSGSQDTQYF.